This is a list of T cell receptor beta chains from one sample in a study of blood T cell repertoires in COVID-19. Method: immunoSEQ multiplex PCR; TCRdb's copy keeps in-frame clones and lacks some. The table records over 150,000 clones, approximately 84% of them present only once. The source material was peripheral blood. Receptors were obtained from a young man with active or convalescent COVID-19. Both conserved end residues are trimmed from each CDR3.

CDR3 protein,J gene,V gene
AWISTGGDYGYT,TRBJ1-2,TRBV30
RRFNYGYT,TRBJ1-2,TRBV15
ASSFMRESSYNEQF,TRBJ2-1,TRBV5-4
ASSLFGNLNEQF,TRBJ2-1,TRBV27
ASSTGTGVETQY,TRBJ2-5,TRBV6-6
ASSRKRETEAF,TRBJ1-1,TRBV12-3/TRBV12-4
ASTLTSGGNTGELF,TRBJ2-2,TRBV2
ASSPTGYEQY,TRBJ2-7,TRBV7-9
ASSLGRTGGSGANVLT,TRBJ2-6,TRBV13
ASSTSPPSSPETGTQY,TRBJ2-5,TRBV28
ASSRDREETQY,TRBJ2-5,TRBV6-5
ASSTRTERVVSNQPQH,TRBJ1-5,TRBV19
ASSEGTGETDTQY,TRBJ2-3,TRBV6-1
ASSLTYGRVQETQY,TRBJ2-5,TRBV7-2
ASSLRGLAYQETQY,TRBJ2-5,TRBV11-2
ASIGGSHTGELF,TRBJ2-2,TRBV5-1
ASSISGQLNEKLF,TRBJ1-4,TRBV19
ASSVGLASDTQY,TRBJ2-3,TRBV6-4
ASSSERLAEVGQF,TRBJ2-1,TRBV7-2
ASSERGGRGSTDTQY,TRBJ2-3,TRBV9
ASKLRGQVQYGYT,TRBJ1-2,TRBV28
ASSYPPSVKF,TRBJ2-1,TRBV6-2/TRBV6-3
ASSLKSSGTGFVHRQY,TRBJ2-7,TRBV27
ATSTVPWTGELF,TRBJ2-2,TRBV24-1
ASSPGQQRSEKLF,TRBJ1-4,TRBV18
ASSLGDARGSDEQY,TRBJ2-7,TRBV5-5
ASSHRTTQETQY,TRBJ2-5,TRBV14
ASSSPKRQLTSYEQY,TRBJ2-7,TRBV21-1
ASSYRQGTNQPQH,TRBJ1-5,TRBV6-5
SVAGQGYEQY,TRBJ2-7,TRBV29-1
ASSVGGTGRGEQY,TRBJ2-7,TRBV2
ASSLKGQGAYEQY,TRBJ2-7,TRBV5-1
ASSENEETQY,TRBJ2-5,TRBV6-1
ASSRSDTQY,TRBJ2-3,TRBV5-5
ASSYSKCRCVTPPFKNIQY,TRBJ2-4,TRBV6-7
ASSVGLRGGEKLF,TRBJ1-4,TRBV6-4
ASSSTRGTNEKLF,TRBJ1-4,TRBV7-9
AWKAGFNNSPLH,TRBJ1-6,TRBV30
ASSSEDRVTNTEAF,TRBJ1-1,TRBV5-5
ASSLELRGTGELF,TRBJ2-2,TRBV5-1
ASSLAGGVAEKLF,TRBJ1-4,TRBV7-9
ASSYDTGRSSYEQY,TRBJ2-7,TRBV6-5
ASSEGRGPKTQY,TRBJ2-5,TRBV2
ASSLGLAGGWNEQF,TRBJ2-1,TRBV5-1
ASSLEGGSGANVLT,TRBJ2-6,TRBV5-1
ATVRGPYNEQF,TRBJ2-1,TRBV28
ASSLASGASGANVLT,TRBJ2-6,TRBV7-2
ASSKRRMSSGANVLT,TRBJ2-6,TRBV7-9
ASSTQQGAIYGYT,TRBJ1-2,TRBV19
ATSRERSGADTQY,TRBJ2-3,TRBV15
AQRMAGGPNRGAV,TRBJ2-2,TRBV7-2
ASSQELIMDTPYEQY,TRBJ2-7,TRBV4-3
ASSREGPSSTDTQY,TRBJ2-3,TRBV19